Following are 2 T cell receptor beta chains from one sample sequenced in a study of cytomegalovirus exposure and HLA in healthy donors. The PCR used 60 Vbeta and 13 Jbeta primers. Measured with immunoSEQ multiplex PCR; TCRdb has only the in-frame clones, and not every one. The repertoire consists of 160,000 or so clones, with about 85% occurring once and the leading ten covering 1.3%. Sequencing was performed on PBMCs. The receptor source for this set is a man aged 50 to 60 in good health and CMV-seropositive.

The CDR3: CASSTGTAPNSPLHF. The CDR3 DNA sequence: TGTGCCAGTAGTACCGGGACAGCTCCCAATTCACCCCTCCACTTT. The chain combines TRBV19 with TRBJ1-6; 7 bases match TRBD1. In germline, CDR1 is LNHDA, CDR2 SQIVND (reference sequence). The V segment lost 4 bases and the J segment 7 bases; nucleotides outside the gene matches: 7. The CDR3 has 15 amino acids.

For this clone: At one end the junction does not follow the germline gene, possibly because of a read error. The V call is TRBV7-7, the J call TRBJ2-7, with D maybe TRBD2 (5 bases). This CDR3 is built from 11 residues. Germline lookup yields CDR1 SSHAT and CDR2 FNYEAQ (reference sequence). For the CDR3, the DNA is TGTGCTAGCAGCTCCGGGAAGAAGCAGTACTTC. This encodes CASSSGKKQYF. Supplemented by reference TRBV7-7 and TRBJ2-7, the full variable domain reads GAGVSQSPRYKVTKRGQDVTLRCDPISSHATLYWYQQALGQGPEFLTYFNYEAQPDKSGLPSDRFSAERPEGSISTLTIQRTEQRDSAMYRCASSSGKKQYFGPGTRLTVT.